The source of this T cell receptor beta chain is a study of T cells in Graves' hyperthyroidism and ophthalmopathy. Germline-derived CDR1 and CDR2 are SGDLS and YYNGEE. V shed 3 bases, J shed 3 bases, and the junction held 4 bases outside the gene matches. The CDR3 sequence is 14 residues long. Only a few counts were recorded for this clonotype. There were TCR beta CDR3 regions amplified from RNA transcripts. HTBI primers were employed in a first-round RT-PCR of the TCR CDR3. TCRdb called the multiplex PCR reads again in MiXCR, with one record for every CDR3 protein. The table has 500,000 to 700,000 distinct CDR3 sequences, around 17% seen once; the top ten hold under 20%.

The V and J genes are TRBV9 and TRBJ1-2; TRBD1 matches 8 bases. Sequenced: blood. This receptor was identified in a woman younger than 35 with Graves' hyperthyroidism. DNA of the CDR3: TGTGCCAGCAGCGGACAGGGGAGATACTATGGCTACACCTTC. Translated, it gives CASSGQGRYYGYTF. Full variable domain (missing parts from reference TRBV9 and TRBJ1-2): DSGVTQTPKHLITATGQRVTLRCSPRSGDLSVYWYQQSLDQGLQFLIQYYNGEERAKGNILERFSAQQFPDLHSELNLSSLELGDSALYFCASSGQGRYYGYTFGSGTRLTVV.